The clone carrying this T cell receptor (beta chain) was recorded only once. No antigen is known for it. A universal primer site was created by template switching, with the cDNA bearing unique molecular identifiers. TCRdb independently ran MiXCR on the 5' RACE reads; one entry per CDR3 protein. The data show 220,000 or so distinct CDR3 sequences, 5.5% to 8% seen once. V lost 2 bases and J lost 3; bases outside the gene matches: 9. Looked up from germline, CDR1 is SGHRS and CDR2 is YFSETQ. The CDR3 loop spans 17 amino acids. The data stem from a study of identical twins. Study conclusions and caveats: Abundant beta clonotypes from cord blood had fewer insertions, unlike memory repertoires, which showed none. Analyses based on zero insertions could be partly confounded by invariant MAIT and iNKT cells.

These same records also appear under a second study, on yellow fever vaccine responses in identical twins.

V is TRBV5-1 and J is TRBJ2-7; 12 nucleotides align to TRBD2. The clonotype was recovered from a woman between 18 and 29 years old in good health. The material sequenced was memory (CD45RO+) T cells sorted from blood. CDR3 bases: TGCGCCAGCAGCTTCACTATGACTAGCGGGAGCATCTACGAGCAGTACTTC. This codes for CASSFTMTSGSIYEQYF.